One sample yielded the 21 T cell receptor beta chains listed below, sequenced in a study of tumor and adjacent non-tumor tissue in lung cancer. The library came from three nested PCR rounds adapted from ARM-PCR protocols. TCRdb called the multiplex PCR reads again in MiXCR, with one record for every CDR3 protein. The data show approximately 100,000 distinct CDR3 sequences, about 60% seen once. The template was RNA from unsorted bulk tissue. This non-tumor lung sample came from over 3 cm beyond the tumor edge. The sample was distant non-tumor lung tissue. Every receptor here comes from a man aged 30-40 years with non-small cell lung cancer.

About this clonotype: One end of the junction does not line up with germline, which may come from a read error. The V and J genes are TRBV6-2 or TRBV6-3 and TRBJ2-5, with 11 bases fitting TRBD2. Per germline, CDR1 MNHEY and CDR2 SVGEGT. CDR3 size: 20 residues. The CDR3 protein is CASRTTGLAVGPVGQEIQYF. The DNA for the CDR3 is TGTGCCAGCAGGACGACGGGACTAGCGGTGGGGCCCGTCGGACAAGAGATCCAGTACTTC.

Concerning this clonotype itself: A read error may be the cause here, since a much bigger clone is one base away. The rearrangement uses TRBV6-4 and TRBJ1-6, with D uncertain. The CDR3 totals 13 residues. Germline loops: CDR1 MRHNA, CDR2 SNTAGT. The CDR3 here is CASSDSENSPFHF. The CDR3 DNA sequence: TGTGCCAGCAGTGACAGCGAGAATTCACCCTTCCACTTT.

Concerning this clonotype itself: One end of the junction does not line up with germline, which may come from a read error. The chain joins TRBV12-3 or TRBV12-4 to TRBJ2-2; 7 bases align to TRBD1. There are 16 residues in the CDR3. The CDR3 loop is CTSILQGQVLAGELFF. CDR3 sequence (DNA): TGTACCAGCATTCTACAGGGGCAGGTGTTGGCCGGGGAGCTGTTCTTT.

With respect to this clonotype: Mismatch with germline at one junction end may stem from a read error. The CDR3 bases are TGCATCGTTTCTCAGAGTGGCTACACCTTC. It encodes CIVSQSGYTF. This chain uses TRBV29-1 with TRBJ1-2; D gene unclear. The CDR3 contains 10 residues. CDR1 is SQVTM, CDR2 ANQGSEA, per germline.

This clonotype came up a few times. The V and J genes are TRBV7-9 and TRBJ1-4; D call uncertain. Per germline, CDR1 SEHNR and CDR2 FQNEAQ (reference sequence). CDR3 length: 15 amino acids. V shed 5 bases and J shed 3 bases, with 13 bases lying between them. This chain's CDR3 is CASSPPLGANEKLFF. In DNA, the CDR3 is TGTGCCAGCAGCCCACCCTTGGGAGCTAATGAAAAACTGTTTTTT.

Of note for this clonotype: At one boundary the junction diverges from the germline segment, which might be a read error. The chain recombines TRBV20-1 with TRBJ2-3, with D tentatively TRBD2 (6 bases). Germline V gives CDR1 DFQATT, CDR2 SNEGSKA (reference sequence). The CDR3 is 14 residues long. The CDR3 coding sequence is TGTAATGTCGCCACTCCGGGGGGCACAGATACGCAGTATTTT. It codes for CNVATPGGTDTQYF.

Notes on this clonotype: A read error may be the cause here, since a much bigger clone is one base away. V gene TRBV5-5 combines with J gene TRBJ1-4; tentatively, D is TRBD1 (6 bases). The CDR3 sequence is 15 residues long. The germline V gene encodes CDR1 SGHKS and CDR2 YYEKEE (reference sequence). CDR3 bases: TGTGCCGGCAGCTTACAGGGAATCCCTAATGAAAAACTGTTTTTT. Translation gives CAGSLQGIPNEKLFF.

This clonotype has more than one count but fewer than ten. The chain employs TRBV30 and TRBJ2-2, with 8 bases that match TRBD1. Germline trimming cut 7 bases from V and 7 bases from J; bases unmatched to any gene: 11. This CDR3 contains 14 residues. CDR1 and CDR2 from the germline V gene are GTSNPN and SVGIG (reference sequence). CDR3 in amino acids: CASQRQGRNGELFF. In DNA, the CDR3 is TGTGCCTCCCAGCGACAGGGGAGAAACGGGGAGCTGTTTTTT.

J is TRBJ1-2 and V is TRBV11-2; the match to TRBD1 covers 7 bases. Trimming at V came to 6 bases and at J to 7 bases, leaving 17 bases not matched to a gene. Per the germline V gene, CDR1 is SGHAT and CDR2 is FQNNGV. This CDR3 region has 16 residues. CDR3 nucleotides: TGTGCCAGCAGACCCCCCGACAGGGTCCCTCCTCTTGGCTACACCTTC. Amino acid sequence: CASRPPDRVPPLGYTF.

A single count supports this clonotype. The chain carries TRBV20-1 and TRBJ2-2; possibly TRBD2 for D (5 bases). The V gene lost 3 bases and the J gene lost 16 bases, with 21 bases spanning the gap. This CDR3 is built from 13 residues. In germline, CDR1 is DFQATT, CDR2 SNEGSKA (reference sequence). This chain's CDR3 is CSASGQSTGDPFF. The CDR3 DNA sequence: TGCAGTGCTAGCGGTCAGTCGACCGGGGATCCGTTTTTT.

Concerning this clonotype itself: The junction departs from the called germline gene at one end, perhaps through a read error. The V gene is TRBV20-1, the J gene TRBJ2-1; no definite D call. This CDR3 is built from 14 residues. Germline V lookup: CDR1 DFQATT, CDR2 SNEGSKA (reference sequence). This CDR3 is CNARVFASYNELFF. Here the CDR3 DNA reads TGCAATGCTAGAGTATTCGCATCCTACAATGAGCTGTTCTTC.

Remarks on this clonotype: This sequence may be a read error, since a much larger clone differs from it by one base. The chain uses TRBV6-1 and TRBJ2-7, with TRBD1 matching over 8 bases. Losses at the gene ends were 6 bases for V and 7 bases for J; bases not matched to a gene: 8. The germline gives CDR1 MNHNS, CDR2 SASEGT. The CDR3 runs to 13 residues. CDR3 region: CASSQDRVGEQYF. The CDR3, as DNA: TGTGCCAGCAGCCAGGACAGGGTGGGAGAGCAGTACTTC.

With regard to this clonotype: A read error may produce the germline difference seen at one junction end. The CDR3 spells CTSSARDRGTEQLF. Here the CDR3 DNA reads TGCACCAGCAGCGCCCGGGACAGGGGTACTGAGCAGTTATTC. The J gene is TRBJ2-1, the V gene TRBV4-1; 10 nucleotides agree with TRBD1. Germline CDR1 MGHRA, CDR2 YSYEKL. The CDR3 loop spans 14 amino acids.

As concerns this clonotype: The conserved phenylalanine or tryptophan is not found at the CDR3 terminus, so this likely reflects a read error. The CDR3 bases are TGTGCCAGCACAACGTATGGACAGATCGCGGACGAGCAGTACTCC. It translates to CASTTYGQIADEQYS. The chain couples TRBV6-1 to TRBJ2-7; tentatively, D is TRBD1 (6 bases). The CDR3 is made up of 15 amino acids. The ends were cut back, 7 bases at V and 5 bases at J, with 21 bases in the middle. CDR1 is MNHNS, CDR2 SASEGT, per germline.

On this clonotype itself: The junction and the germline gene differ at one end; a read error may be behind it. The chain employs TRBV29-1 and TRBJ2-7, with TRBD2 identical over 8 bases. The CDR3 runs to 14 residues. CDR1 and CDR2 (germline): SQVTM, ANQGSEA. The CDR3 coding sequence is TGCAACGTTGACTCCGGGACTAGTACTTACGAGCAGTACTTC. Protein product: CNVDSGTSTYEQYF.

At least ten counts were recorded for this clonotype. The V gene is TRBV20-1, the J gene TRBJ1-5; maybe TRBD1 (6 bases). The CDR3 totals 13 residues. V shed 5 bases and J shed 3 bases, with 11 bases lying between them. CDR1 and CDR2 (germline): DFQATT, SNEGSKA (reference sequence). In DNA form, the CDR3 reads TGCAGTGCTCCCGGACAGAACAATCAGCCCCAGCATTTT. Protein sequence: CSAPGQNNQPQHF.

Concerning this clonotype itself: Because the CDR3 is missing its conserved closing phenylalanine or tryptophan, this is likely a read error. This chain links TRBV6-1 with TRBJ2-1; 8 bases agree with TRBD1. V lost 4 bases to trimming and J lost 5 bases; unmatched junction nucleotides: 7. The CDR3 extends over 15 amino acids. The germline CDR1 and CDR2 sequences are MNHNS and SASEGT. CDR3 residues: CASSGAGTGDNEQFS. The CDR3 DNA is TGTGCCAGCAGTGGGGCCGGGACAGGTGACAATGAGCAGTTCTCC.

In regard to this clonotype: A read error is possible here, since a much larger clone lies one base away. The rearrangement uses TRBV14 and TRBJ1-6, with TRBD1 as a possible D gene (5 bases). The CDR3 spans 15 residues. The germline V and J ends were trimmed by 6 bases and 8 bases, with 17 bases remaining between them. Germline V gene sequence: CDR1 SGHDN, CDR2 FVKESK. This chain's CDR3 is CASRSVGLGHSPLHF. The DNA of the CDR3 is TGTGCCAGCAGAAGTGTGGGACTGGGGCATTCACCCCTCCACTTT. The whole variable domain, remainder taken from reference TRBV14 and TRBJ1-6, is EAGVTQFPSHSVIEKGQTVTLRCDPISGHDNLYWYRRVMGKEIKFLLHFVKESKQDESGMPNNRFLAERTGGTYSTLKVQPAELEDSGVYFCASRSVGLGHSPLHFGNGTRLTVT.

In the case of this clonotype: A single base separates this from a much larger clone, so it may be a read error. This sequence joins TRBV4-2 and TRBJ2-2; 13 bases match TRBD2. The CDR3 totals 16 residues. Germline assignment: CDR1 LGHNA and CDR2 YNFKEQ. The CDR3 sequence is CAGSLTTSGGAGELFF. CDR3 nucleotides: TGTGCCGGCAGCCTCACCACTAGCGGGGGGGCCGGGGAGCTGTTTTTT.

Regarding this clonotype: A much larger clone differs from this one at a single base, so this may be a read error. CDR3: CAWSTQGGGANVLTF. CDR3 DNA sequence: TGTGCCTGGAGTACACAGGGGGGCGGGGCCAACGTCCTGACTTTC. This chain connects TRBV30 to TRBJ2-6; 8 bases fit TRBD1. Germline V gene lookup returns CDR1 GTSNPN and CDR2 SVGIG (reference sequence). The CDR3 length is 15 residues. The V gene end was trimmed by 2 bases and the J gene end by 4 bases; junction bases not matched to a gene: 4. Supplemented by reference TRBV30 and TRBJ2-6, the full variable domain reads SQTIHQWPATLVQPVGSPLSLECTVEGTSNPNLYWYRQAAGRGLQLLFYSVGIGQISSEVPQNLSASRPQDRQFILSSKKLLLSDSGFYLCAWSTQGGGANVLTFGAGSRLTVL.

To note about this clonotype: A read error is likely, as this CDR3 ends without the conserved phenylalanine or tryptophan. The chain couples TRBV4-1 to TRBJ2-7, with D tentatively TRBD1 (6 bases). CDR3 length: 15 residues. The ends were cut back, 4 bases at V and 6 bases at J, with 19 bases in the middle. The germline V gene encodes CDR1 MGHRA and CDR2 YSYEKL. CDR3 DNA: TGCGCCAGCAGCCCCTCGAGAGGGGGATTTATCGAGCAGTACATC. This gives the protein CASSPSRGGFIEQYI.